A single sample gave rise to the 15 T cell receptor beta chains below, sequenced in a study of early T cells in non-severe SARS-CoV-2 infection. Using its own MiXCR run on the 5' RACE reads, TCRdb lists one record per CDR3 protein. The table shows 90,000 to 120,000 distinct CDR3 sequences, with around 10% occurring only once. The sequenced sample consisted of whole blood. Source of these receptors: an adult who was a healthcare worker with PCR-confirmed SARS-CoV-2 infection or an uninfected control (not recorded which).

This clonotype was seen at least ten times. The gene calls are TRBV18 and TRBJ2-1; weak D call: TRBD2 (7 bases). This CDR3 is built from 15 residues. The germline V gene encodes CDR1 KGHSH and CDR2 LQKENI. V was clipped by 0 bases and J by 9 bases, with 15 bases between them. Here the CDR3 DNA reads TGTGCCAGCTCACCACCGCACAGGGAGGGGAGTGAGCAGTTCTTC. This gives the protein CASSPPHREGSEQFF.

This clonotype showed up many times. The chain couples TRBV20-1 to TRBJ2-3, with a weak D call TRBD2 (7 bases). The germline V gene encodes CDR1 DFQATT and CDR2 SNEGSKA (reference sequence). This CDR3 comprises 15 residues. Between the trimmed V and J ends, which lost 5 bases and 4 bases, there was a span of 19 bases. This CDR3 reads CSAFRGGVGADTQYF. The CDR3 region has the DNA TGCAGTGCTTTCCGAGGGGGGGTAGGCGCAGATACGCAGTATTTT.

The rearrangement joins TRBV7-9 to TRBJ2-2; perhaps TRBD1 as D (5 bases). Germline lookup yields CDR1 SEHNR and CDR2 FQNEAQ (reference sequence). Trimming removed 2 bases at V and 0 bases at J, with 7 bases between. The length of the CDR3 is 15 residues. CDR3 DNA: TGTGCCAGCAGCTTAAGACAGCCGAACACCGGGGAGCTGTTTTTT. It codes for CASSLRQPNTGELFF. The full variable domain, rest sourced from reference TRBV7-9 and TRBJ2-2, is DTGVSQNPRHKITKRGQNVTFRCDPISEHNRLYWYRQTLGQGPEFLTYFQNEAQLEKSRLLSDRFSAERPKGSFSTLEIQRTEQGDSAMYLCASSLRQPNTGELFFGEGSRLTVL.

This clonotype was observed many times. The V gene is TRBV5-5, the J gene TRBJ1-5; D is perhaps TRBD1 (5 bases). Germline V gene data show CDR1 as SGHKS and CDR2 as YYEKEE (reference sequence). The V gene lost 0 bases and the J gene lost 0 bases, with 10 bases spanning the gap. The CDR3 is 16 residues long. The CDR3 DNA reads as TGTGCCAGCAGCTTGGGACAGCCGACTAGCAATCAGCCCCAGCATTTT. It yields the protein CASSLGQPTSNQPQHF. Full variable domain (missing parts from reference TRBV5-5 and TRBJ1-5): DAGVTQSPTHLIKTRGQQVTLRCSPISGHKSVSWYQQVLGQGPQFIFQYYEKEERGRGNFPDRFSARQFPNYSSELNVNALLLGDSALYLCASSLGQPTSNQPQHFGDGTRLSIL.

The rearrangement uses TRBV3-1 and TRBJ1-2; D is perhaps TRBD1 (6 bases). The CDR3 consists of 13 residues. The V and J ends lost 1 base and 8 bases respectively, with 11 bases between them. CDR1 is LGHDT and CDR2 is YNNKEL in the germline V gene (reference sequence). The CDR3 sequence is CASSQGQVSGYTF. As DNA, the CDR3 is TGTGCCAGCAGCCAAGGACAGGTCTCAGGCTACACCTTC.

Many counts were recorded for this clonotype. The genes are TRBV14 and TRBJ2-7, with 11 bases matching TRBD2. CDR3 length: 18 amino acids. J was trimmed by 3 bases and V by 5 bases; bases with no gene match: 15. Looked up from germline, CDR1 is SGHDN and CDR2 is FVKESK. Written as DNA, the CDR3 is TGTGCCAGCAGCTCGTCCCAAGGGACTAGCGGAAGAGTCTACGAGCAGTACTTC. It encodes CASSSSQGTSGRVYEQYF.

This clonotype has only a few counts. This sequence joins TRBV10-3 and TRBJ2-7; no clear D. This CDR3 has 12 residues. Germline V gene sequence: CDR1 ENHRY, CDR2 SYGVKD. Trimming pared 0 bases from V and 5 bases from J, leaving 5 bases between. The CDR3 here is CAISESRDEQYF. CDR3 DNA sequence: TGTGCCATCAGTGAGTCAAGGGACGAGCAGTACTTC.

The chain joins TRBV20-1 to TRBJ2-7, with 7 bases fitting TRBD2. CDR3 length: 15 residues. Germline V gene data show CDR1 as DFQATT and CDR2 as SNEGSKA (reference sequence). Losses at the gene ends were 5 bases for V and 0 bases for J; bases not matched to a gene: 10. CDR3 bases: TGCAGTGCTCGAAAGAGCGGACTAGTCTCCTACGAGCAGTACTTC. This translates into CSARKSGLVSYEQYF.

Only a few counts were recorded for this clonotype. The CDR3 protein is CASSPPNRGSYEQYF. In DNA form, the CDR3 reads TGTGCCAGCTCACCACCGAATCGGGGTTCCTACGAGCAGTACTTC. V gene TRBV18 combines with J gene TRBJ2-7; tentative D call: TRBD2 (5 bases). The CDR3 covers 15 residues. The germline CDR1 and CDR2 sequences are KGHSH and LQKENI. With 0 bases removed from V and 1 base from J, the gap between germline ends came to 10 bases. Full variable domain (outside the CDR3, taken from reference TRBV18 and TRBJ2-7): NAGVMQNPRHLVRRRGQEARLRCSPMKGHSHVYWYRQLPEEGLKFMVYLQKENIIDESGMPKERFSAEFPKEGPSILRIQQVVRGDSAAYFCASSPPNRGSYEQYFGPGTRLTVT.

This clonotype is labeled as medium-sized (0.01 to 0.1%). The chain recombines TRBV30 with TRBJ2-1; 11 bases match TRBD2. This CDR3 is 13 amino acids long. From germline, CDR1 is GTSNPN and CDR2 SVGIG (reference sequence). The V segment lost 5 bases and the J segment 6 bases; nucleotides outside the gene matches: 3. The CDR3 DNA follows: TGTGCCTGGGTAGCGGGAGGGGTCAATGAGCAGTTCTTC. Its translation is CAWVAGGVNEQFF.

DNA of the CDR3: TGCGCCAGCATAGACAGGTCCACAGATACGCAGTATTTT. Residues: CASIDRSTDTQYF. V usage is TRBV5-1 and J usage is TRBJ2-3, with TRBD1 as a possible D gene (6 bases). V lost 6 bases and J lost 2, with 10 bases in between. Germline V gene sequence: CDR1 SGHRS, CDR2 YFSETQ. This CDR3 spans 13 amino acids.

This clonotype was counted a few times. This rearrangement joins TRBV11-2 to TRBJ2-5, with TRBD2 as a possible D gene (6 bases). The CDR3 runs to 15 residues. CDR1 and CDR2 from the germline V gene are SGHAT and FQNNGV. The V and J ends lost 1 base and 2 bases respectively, with 11 bases between them. The CDR3 DNA reads as TGTGCCAGCAGCTTAGTTGGGGGGATGCAAGAGACCCAGTACTTC. It yields the protein CASSLVGGMQETQYF.

This clonotype was observed at least ten times. CDR3 amino acids: CASSSPDRPNEQFF. The CDR3 DNA follows: TGTGCCAGCAGCTCCCCGGACAGACCCAATGAGCAGTTCTTC. V is TRBV7-3 and J is TRBJ2-1; possibly TRBD1 for D (6 bases). CDR1 SGHTA and CDR2 FQGTGA come from the germline V gene. CDR3 length equals 14 residues. The V end lost 4 bases, the J end lost 6 bases, and 13 bases lay between the germline ends.

For this clonotype: The CDR3 end shows no conserved phenylalanine or tryptophan, and so a read error is likely. The chain combines TRBV12-3 or TRBV12-4 with TRBJ1-1; D uncertain. Trimming left V 6 bases short and J 4 bases short, with 9 bases between. This CDR3 is 12 amino acids long. The CDR3 DNA reads TGTGCCAGCAGAGATACCCCCACTGAAGCTTTCATT. Translating gives CASRDTPTEAFI.

This clonotype came up many times. The V call is TRBV29-1, the J call TRBJ1-4, with D uncertain. Germline V gene lookup returns CDR1 SQVTM and CDR2 ANQGSEA. The V gene lost 5 bases and the J gene lost 5 bases, with 6 bases spanning the gap. This CDR3 has 11 amino acids. The CDR3 DNA follows: TGCAGCGTTTTCAGGAATGAAAAACTGTTTTTT. It codes for CSVFRNEKLFF.